Shown below are 25 T cell receptor beta chains from a single sample sequenced in a study of T cell responses to AZD1222 COVID-19 vaccine. The method was immunoSEQ multiplex PCR; TCRdb's version includes in-frame clones alone and lacks a portion of them. The sample contains about 120,000 clones, about 86% of which appear only once. The input for sequencing was peripheral blood, taken 28 days after the second AZD1222 dose. These TCRs come from an adult who received the AZD1222 COVID-19 vaccine.

The chain is built from TRBV5-5 and TRBJ1-6, with 10 bases aligning to TRBD1. The trim removed 4 bases at V and 10 bases at J, leaving 8 bases unmatched. The CDR3 covers 15 residues. The germline gives CDR1 SGHKS, CDR2 YYEKEE (reference sequence). The CDR3 here is CASSQMTGGFSPLHF. As DNA, the CDR3 is TGTGCCAGCAGCCAGATGACAGGGGGCTTCTCACCCCTCCACTTT.

With respect to this clone: Other nucleotide sequences from this sample produce the same CDR3. The chain is built from TRBV9 and TRBJ1-5; TRBD1 might be the D (6 bases). With 4 bases removed from V and 5 bases from J, the gap between germline ends came to 13 bases. The CDR3 contains 14 residues. Germline values: CDR1 SGDLS, CDR2 YYNGEE. The CDR3 DNA reads TGTGCCAGCAGCCCCACGGGGGCCGATCAGCCCCAGCATTTT. Its translation: CASSPTGADQPQHF.

The chain carries TRBV15 and TRBJ2-6; D may be TRBD1 (5 bases). Germline V lookup: CDR1 LNHNV, CDR2 YYDKDF (reference sequence). CDR3 length: 16 amino acids. V lost 3 bases, J lost 1 base, and 10 bases lay in between. Here the CDR3 reads CATSSYQGSGANVLTF. The CDR3 DNA reads TGTGCCACCAGCAGTTACCAGGGTTCTGGGGCCAACGTCCTGACTTTC.

The V gene is TRBV9, the J gene TRBJ2-7; 7 bases map to TRBD2. CDR3 length: 15 amino acids. Trimming cost V 0 bases and J 2 bases; bases outside gene matches: 5. Germline lookup yields CDR1 SGDLS and CDR2 YYNGEE. For the CDR3, the DNA is TGTGCCAGCAGCGTAGGGGAGGGGCCAGCCTACGAGCAGTACTTC. It specifies CASSVGEGPAYEQYF.

The gene calls are TRBV19 and TRBJ1-5; D not resolved. Trimming took 2 bases from V and 2 from J, leaving 7 bases between them. The germline gives CDR1 LNHDA, CDR2 SQIVND (reference sequence). CDR3 length: 14 amino acids. The CDR3 protein is CASSISWGNQPQHF. CDR3 nucleotides: TGTGCCAGTAGTATAAGTTGGGGCAATCAGCCCCAGCATTTT.

The chain combines TRBV7-8 with TRBJ2-3; no reliable D call. The CDR3 is 14 amino acids. V dropped 1 base and J dropped 3 bases, with 8 bases sitting between them. In germline, CDR1 is SGHVS, CDR2 FQNEAQ. CDR3 sequence (DNA): TGTGCCAGCAGCTTAGAGAGTTGGACAGATACGCAGTATTTT. It encodes CASSLESWTDTQYF.

This CDR3 is CASSELRGDTQYF. Here the CDR3 DNA reads TGTGCCAGCAGTGAACTAAGGGGTGATACGCAGTATTTT. The chain has TRBV6-1 and TRBJ2-3, with D perhaps matching TRBD1 (5 bases). This CDR3 contains 13 residues. The germline V gene encodes CDR1 MNHNS and CDR2 SASEGT. V gave up 2 bases and J gave up 6 bases, with 9 bases separating them.

The chain links TRBV9 to TRBJ1-3, with a weak D call TRBD1 (6 bases). V shed 3 bases and J shed 4 bases, with 17 bases lying between them. CDR3 length: 16 residues. Germline assignment: CDR1 SGDLS and CDR2 YYNGEE. This CDR3 reads CASSAAKGHLGNTIYF. CDR3 in DNA: TGTGCCAGCAGCGCCGCAAAGGGACACTTAGGAAACACCATATATTTT.

The CDR3 here is CAIKEGQGSPLHF. CDR3 DNA: TGTGCCATCAAGGAGGGCCAAGGTTCACCCCTCCACTTT. The V call is TRBV10-3, the J call TRBJ1-6, with D uncertain. V lost 7 bases and J 9 bases, leaving 13 bases between the germline ends. CDR1 and CDR2 (germline): ENHRY, SYGVKD. The CDR3 runs to 13 residues.

This clone showed up just once. V is TRBV6-5 and J is TRBJ1-3, with TRBD1 as a possible D gene (5 bases). The CDR3 covers 14 residues. Trimming left V 10 bases short and J 4 bases short, with 17 bases between. CDR1 is MNHEY, CDR2 SVGAGI, per germline. The DNA for the CDR3 is TGTGCCATCCAAACCGGCAGGGAAGGAAACACCATATATTTT. It specifies CAIQTGREGNTIYF.

This chain uses TRBV11-2 with TRBJ2-5; D remains ambiguous. Germline lookup yields CDR1 SGHAT and CDR2 FQNNGV. The CDR3 contains 15 residues. Between the trimmed V and J ends, which lost 2 bases and 4 bases, there was a span of 14 bases. The CDR3 region is CASSLRVPFGETQYF. The DNA for the CDR3 is TGTGCCAGCAGCTTAAGGGTGCCGTTTGGAGAGACCCAGTACTTC.

The V call is TRBV30, the J call TRBJ1-4; D possibly corresponds to TRBD1 (6 bases). Germline CDR1 is GTSNPN and CDR2 is SVGIG (reference sequence). The CDR3 extends over 15 amino acids. V gave up 3 bases and J gave up 3 bases, with 14 bases separating them. This CDR3 is CAWRAGVQANEKLFF. CDR3 in DNA: TGTGCCTGGAGAGCAGGGGTTCAGGCTAATGAAAAACTGTTTTTT.

The rearrangement joins TRBV18 to TRBJ2-3, with 7 bases fitting TRBD1. Germline CDR1 KGHSH, CDR2 LQKENI. V was clipped by 6 bases and J by 4 bases; unmatched bases: 13. The CDR3 length is 16 residues. CDR3 sequence: CASSLSQGELADTQYF. The DNA for the CDR3 is TGTGCCAGCTCTCTCAGCCAGGGGGAATTGGCAGATACGCAGTATTTT.

The chain couples TRBV10-2 to TRBJ2-1; D is unclear. Trimming stripped 6 bases from V and 5 bases from J, with 8 bases between. Germline CDR1 and CDR2: WSHSY and SAAADI. This CDR3 spans 12 amino acids. The CDR3 DNA sequence: TGCGCCAGCAGGGTCGGCGACAATGAGCAGTTCTTC. It translates to CASRVGDNEQFF.

This clone was detected once. The V gene is TRBV20-1, the J gene TRBJ2-5; perhaps TRBD2 as D (5 bases). Deletions cut 3 bases from V and 5 bases from J, with 16 bases between. Germline V lookup: CDR1 DFQATT, CDR2 SNEGSKA (reference sequence). The CDR3 has 14 amino acids. The CDR3 loop reads CSASKGLPGETQYF. CDR3 DNA sequence: TGCAGTGCTAGTAAAGGACTGCCGGGGGAGACCCAGTACTTC.

Note on this clone: Sequence at one end of the junction differs from germline and may be a read error. V usage is TRBV19 and J usage is TRBJ1-1; D not certain. This CDR3 region has 14 residues. Germline loops: CDR1 LNHDA, CDR2 SQIVND (reference sequence). DNA of the CDR3: TGTGCCAGTAGTATCGGCAGGCCGAACGCTGAAGCTTTCTTT. Its protein product is CASSIGRPNAEAFF.

This sequence joins TRBV19 and TRBJ2-7; possibly TRBD1 for D (6 bases). The CDR3 spans 14 residues. CDR1 is LNHDA, CDR2 SQIVND, per germline (reference sequence). V shed 4 bases and J shed 2 bases, with 12 bases lying between them. As DNA, the CDR3 is TGTGCCAGTAGTACGACAGGATCTACCTACGAGCAGTACTTC. Encoded protein: CASSTTGSTYEQYF.

This clone was picked up one time. The rearrangement joins TRBV5-6 to TRBJ2-7; tentatively, D is TRBD1 (6 bases). CDR1 and CDR2 (germline): SGHDT, YYEEEE. V shed 4 bases and J shed 3 bases, with 14 bases lying between them. This CDR3 has 14 amino acids. The CDR3 nucleotides read TGTGCCAGCAGCCGACAGGTGTCCCTCTACGAGCAGTACTTC. Residues: CASSRQVSLYEQYF.

The chain recombines TRBV28 with TRBJ1-2, with 11 bases identical to TRBD1. The J segment lost 8 bases and the V segment lost 4 bases, leaving 6 bases of the junction unmatched. Germline V gene sequence: CDR1 MDHEN, CDR2 SYDVKM. This CDR3 has 14 amino acids. Here the CDR3 reads CASSSSGTGGGYTF. The CDR3 DNA reads TGTGCCAGCAGTTCCTCCGGGACAGGGGGGGGCTACACCTTC.

The V gene is TRBV19, the J gene TRBJ2-2, with TRBD1 as a possible D gene (5 bases). The germline gives CDR1 LNHDA, CDR2 SQIVND (reference sequence). Trimming cost V 4 bases and J 5 bases, with 17 bases left between them. This CDR3 is built from 16 residues. The CDR3 loop reads CASSTGWQRTTGELFF. Here the CDR3 DNA reads TGTGCCAGTAGTACAGGGTGGCAGCGAACAACCGGGGAGCTGTTTTTT.

This sequence joins TRBV7-3 and TRBJ1-1, with TRBD1 as a possible D gene (5 bases). Trimming took off 0 bases at V and 0 bases at J, with 5 bases between the two ends. The CDR3 covers 14 residues. CDR1 is SGHTA, CDR2 FQGTGA, per germline. For the CDR3, the DNA is TGTGCCAGCAGCTTAACCAGGGTGAACACTGAAGCTTTCTTT. Translated: CASSLTRVNTEAFF.

The J gene is TRBJ1-4, the V gene TRBV6-1; D possibly corresponds to TRBD1 (6 bases). Germline values: CDR1 MNHNS, CDR2 SASEGT. V lost 2 bases to trimming and J lost 6 bases, with 13 bases between them. The length of the CDR3 is 15 residues. CDR3 loop: CASSEWTELHEKLFF. CDR3 coding DNA: TGTGCCAGCAGTGAATGGACAGAGCTTCATGAAAAACTGTTTTTT.

This clone appeared a single time. This chain connects TRBV7-2 to TRBJ1-5; D not resolved. The CDR3 contains 14 residues. V lost 1 base to trimming and J lost 5 bases, with 9 bases between them. Germline CDR1 and CDR2: SGHTA and FQGNSA. CDR3 in amino acids: CASSLGAGDQPQHF. Here the CDR3 DNA reads TGTGCCAGCAGCTTAGGGGCGGGAGATCAGCCCCAGCATTTT.

The sample holds one count of this clone. A junction end diverges from the germline sequence, so it may reflect a read error. The V call is TRBV7-6, the J call TRBJ2-3, with 7 nucleotides matching TRBD1. The germline V gene has CDR1 SGHVS and CDR2 FNYEAQ. CDR3 length equals 16 residues. CDR3 in amino acids: CASSIATGAYTDTQYF. The CDR3 DNA follows: TGTGCCAGCAGCATAGCCACAGGGGCTTACACAGATACGCAGTATTTT.

This rearrangement joins TRBV3-1 (or the pseudogene TRBV3-2) to TRBJ2-2; TRBD2 matches at 7 bases. In germline, CDR1 is LGHDT, CDR2 YNNKEL (reference sequence). This CDR3 is 18 amino acids long. The V and J ends lost 0 bases and 1 base, in that order; junction bases with no gene match: 8. CDR3 residues: CASSQDWGGLGNTGELFF. The DNA for the CDR3 is TGTGCCAGCAGCCAAGATTGGGGAGGACTAGGGAACACCGGGGAGCTGTTTTTT.